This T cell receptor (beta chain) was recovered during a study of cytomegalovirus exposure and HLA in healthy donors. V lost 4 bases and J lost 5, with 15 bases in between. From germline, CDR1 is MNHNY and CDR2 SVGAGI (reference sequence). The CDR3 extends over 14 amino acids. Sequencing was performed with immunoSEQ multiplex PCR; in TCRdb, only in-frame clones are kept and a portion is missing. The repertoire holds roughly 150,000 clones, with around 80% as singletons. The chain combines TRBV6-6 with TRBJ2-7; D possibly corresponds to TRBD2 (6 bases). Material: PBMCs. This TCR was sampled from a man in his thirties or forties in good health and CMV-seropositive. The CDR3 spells CASSSRRGSDEQYF. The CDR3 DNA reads TGTGCCAGCAGTTCGCGCCGGGGGTCGGACGAGCAGTACTTC.